The 4 T cell receptor beta chains reported below all come from one sample, sequenced in a study of cytomegalovirus exposure and HLA in healthy donors. PCR was performed using 60 Vbeta and 13 Jbeta primers. Sequenced by immunoSEQ multiplex PCR; TCRdb stores in-frame clones only, minus some. This sample carries about 140,000 clones, about 80% of them seen once, and the ten largest clones take under 10%. The sample consisted of PBMCs. These receptors were collected from a woman in her sixties in good health and CMV-seropositive.

The CDR3 protein is CASSPTADRVGETQYF. Here the CDR3 DNA reads TGTGCCAGCAGCCCCACGGCGGACAGGGTGGGAGAGACCCAGTACTTC. The rearrangement uses TRBV5-4 and TRBJ2-5; 8 nucleotides match TRBD1. CDR3 length equals 16 residues. Germline CDR1 and CDR2: SGHNT and YYREEE (reference sequence). The trim removed 4 bases at V and 4 bases at J, leaving 12 bases unmatched.

This chain connects TRBV10-2 to TRBJ2-1; 14 bases align to TRBD2. This CDR3 spans 14 amino acids. The germline V gene has CDR1 WSHSY and CDR2 SAAADI. With V trimmed by 7 bases and J by 8 bases, 4 bases remained unmatched. The CDR3 spells CASTGLAGVDEQFF. CDR3 coding DNA: TGCGCCAGCACGGGACTAGCGGGAGTAGATGAGCAGTTCTTC.

The chain couples TRBV27 to TRBJ2-7; 8 nucleotides match TRBD2. Germline assignment: CDR1 MNHEY and CDR2 SMNVEV (reference sequence). The CDR3 runs to 16 residues. V shed 9 bases and J 5 bases; nucleotides not matched to a gene: 18. CDR3 nucleotide sequence: TGTGCCAGTCAGCCGGGAGGGCCATTCACATTCCACGAGCAGTACTTC. Translating gives CASQPGGPFTFHEQYF.

The CDR3 DNA reads as TGTGCCAGCAGCTTATCCTCTAGCGGTTCCTACGAGCAGTACTTC. It codes for CASSLSSSGSYEQYF. This chain uses TRBV11-2 with TRBJ2-7; 7 bases are shared with TRBD2. Germline trimming cut 2 bases from V and 1 base from J; bases unmatched to any gene: 5. CDR1 SGHAT and CDR2 FQNNGV come from the germline V gene. The CDR3 runs to 15 residues.